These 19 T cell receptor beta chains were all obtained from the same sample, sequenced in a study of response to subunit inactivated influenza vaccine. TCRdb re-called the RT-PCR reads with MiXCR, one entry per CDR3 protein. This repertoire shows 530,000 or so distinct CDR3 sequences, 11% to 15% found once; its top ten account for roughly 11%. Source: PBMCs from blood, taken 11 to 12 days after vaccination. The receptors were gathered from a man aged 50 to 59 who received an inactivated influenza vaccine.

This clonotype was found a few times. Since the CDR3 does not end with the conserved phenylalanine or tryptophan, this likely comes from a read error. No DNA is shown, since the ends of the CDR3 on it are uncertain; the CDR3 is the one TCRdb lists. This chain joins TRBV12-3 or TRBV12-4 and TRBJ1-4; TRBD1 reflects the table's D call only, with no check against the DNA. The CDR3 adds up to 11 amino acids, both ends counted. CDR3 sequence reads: CASREPGPLLG.

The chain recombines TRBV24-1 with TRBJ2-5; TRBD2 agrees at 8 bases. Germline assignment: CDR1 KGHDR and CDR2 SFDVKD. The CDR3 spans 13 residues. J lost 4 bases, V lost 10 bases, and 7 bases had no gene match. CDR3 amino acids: CATRGGSVETQYF. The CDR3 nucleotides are TGTGCCACGCGCGGGGGGTCGGTAGAGACCCAGTACTTC.

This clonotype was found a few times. This CDR3 reads CSVVIQGAVGEQYF. The CDR3 nucleotides read TGCAGCGTTGTCATACAGGGAGCTGTTGGCGAGCAGTACTTC. V usage is TRBV29-1 and J usage is TRBJ2-7; D might be TRBD1 (6 bases). Trimming pared 4 bases from V and 6 bases from J, leaving 19 bases between. CDR1 SQVTM and CDR2 ANQGSEA come from the germline V gene. This CDR3 region has 14 residues.

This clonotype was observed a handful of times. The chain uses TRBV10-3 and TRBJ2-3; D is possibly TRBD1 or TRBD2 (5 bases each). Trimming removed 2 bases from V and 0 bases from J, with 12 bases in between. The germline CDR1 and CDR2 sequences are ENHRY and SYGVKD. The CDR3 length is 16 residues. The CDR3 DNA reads TGTGCCATCAGTGAGGTGGGGGACCCTAGCACAGATACGCAGTATTTT. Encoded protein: CAISEVGDPSTDTQYF.

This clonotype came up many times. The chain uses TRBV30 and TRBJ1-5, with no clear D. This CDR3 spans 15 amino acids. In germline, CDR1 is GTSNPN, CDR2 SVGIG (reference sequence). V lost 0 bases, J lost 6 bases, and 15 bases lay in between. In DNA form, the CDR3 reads TGTGCCTGGAGTGTACAGACCGGGAAGGGTCAGCCCCAGCATTTT. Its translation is CAWSVQTGKGQPQHF. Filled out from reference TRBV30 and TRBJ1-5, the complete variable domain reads SQTIHQWPATLVQPVGSPLSLECTVEGTSNPNLYWYRQAAGRGLQLLFYSVGIGQISSEVPQNLSASRPQDRQFILSSKKLLLSDSGFYLCAWSVQTGKGQPQHFGDGTRLSIL.

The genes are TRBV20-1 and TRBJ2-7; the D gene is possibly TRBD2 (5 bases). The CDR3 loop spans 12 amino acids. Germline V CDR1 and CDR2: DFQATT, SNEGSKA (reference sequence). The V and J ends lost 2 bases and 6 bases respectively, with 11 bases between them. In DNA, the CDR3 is TGCAGTGCTAGACTCCGGGGAGTCGAGCAGTACTTC. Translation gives CSARLRGVEQYF.

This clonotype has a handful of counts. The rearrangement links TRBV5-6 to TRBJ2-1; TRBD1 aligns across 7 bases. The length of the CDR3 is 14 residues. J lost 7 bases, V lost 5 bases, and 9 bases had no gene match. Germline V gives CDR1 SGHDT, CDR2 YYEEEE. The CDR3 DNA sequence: TGTGCCAGCAGTCGAGGAGACAGGGAGAATGAGCAGTTCTTC. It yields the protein CASSRGDRENEQFF.

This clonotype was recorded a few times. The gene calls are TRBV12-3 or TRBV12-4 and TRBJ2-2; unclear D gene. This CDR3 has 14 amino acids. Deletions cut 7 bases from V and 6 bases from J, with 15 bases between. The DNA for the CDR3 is TGTGCCAGCACGCCTTCTGGTGTGGCCGGGGAGCTGTTTTTT. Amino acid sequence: CASTPSGVAGELFF.

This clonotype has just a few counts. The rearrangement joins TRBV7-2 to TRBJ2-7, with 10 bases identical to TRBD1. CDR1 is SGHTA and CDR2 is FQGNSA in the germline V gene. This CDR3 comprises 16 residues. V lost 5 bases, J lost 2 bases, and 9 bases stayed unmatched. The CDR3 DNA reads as TGTGCCAGCAGCACAACCCCGGGACAGGGGACCTACGAGCAGTACTTC. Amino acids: CASSTTPGQGTYEQYF.

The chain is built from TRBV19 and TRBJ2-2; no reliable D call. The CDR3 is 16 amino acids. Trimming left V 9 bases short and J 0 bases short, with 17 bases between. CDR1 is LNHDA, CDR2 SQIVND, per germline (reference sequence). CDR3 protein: CASRGRRAANTGELFF. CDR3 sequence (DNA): TGTGCCAGCCGTGGCCGCCGGGCCGCGAACACCGGGGAGCTGTTTTTT.

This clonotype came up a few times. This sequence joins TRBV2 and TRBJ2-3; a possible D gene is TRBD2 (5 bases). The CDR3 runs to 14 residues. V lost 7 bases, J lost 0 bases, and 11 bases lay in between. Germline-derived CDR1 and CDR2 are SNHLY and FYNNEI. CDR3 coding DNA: TGTGCCAGCAATGACCAGCGGAGCACAGATACGCAGTATTTT. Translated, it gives CASNDQRSTDTQYF.

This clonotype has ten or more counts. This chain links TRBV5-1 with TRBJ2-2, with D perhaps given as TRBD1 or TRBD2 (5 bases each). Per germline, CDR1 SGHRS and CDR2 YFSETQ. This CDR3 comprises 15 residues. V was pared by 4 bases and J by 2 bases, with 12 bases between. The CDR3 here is CASSVRDGNTGELFF. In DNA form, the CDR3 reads TGCGCCAGCAGCGTCCGGGACGGTAACACCGGGGAGCTGTTTTTT. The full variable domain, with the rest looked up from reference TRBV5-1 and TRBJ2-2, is KAGVTQTPRYLIKTRGQQVTLSCSPISGHRSVSWYQQTPGQGLQFLFEYFSETQRNKGNFPGRFSGRQFSNSRSEMNVSTLELGDSALYLCASSVRDGNTGELFFGEGSRLTVL.

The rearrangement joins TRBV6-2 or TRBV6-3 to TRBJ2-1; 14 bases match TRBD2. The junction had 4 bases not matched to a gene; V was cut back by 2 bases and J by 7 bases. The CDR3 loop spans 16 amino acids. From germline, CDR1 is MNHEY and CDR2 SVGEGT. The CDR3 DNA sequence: TGTGCCAGCAGTTACGGGACTAGCGGGAGTAAAAATGAGCAGTTCTTC. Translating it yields CASSYGTSGSKNEQFF.

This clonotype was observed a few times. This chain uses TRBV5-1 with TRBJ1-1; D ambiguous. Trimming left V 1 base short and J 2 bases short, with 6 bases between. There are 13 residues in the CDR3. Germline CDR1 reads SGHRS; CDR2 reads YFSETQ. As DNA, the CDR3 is TGCGCCAGCAGCTTGATGGATAACACTGAAGCTTTCTTT. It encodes CASSLMDNTEAFF.

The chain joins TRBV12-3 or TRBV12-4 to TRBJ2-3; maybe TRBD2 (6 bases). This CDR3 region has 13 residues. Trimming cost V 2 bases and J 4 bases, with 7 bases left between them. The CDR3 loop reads CASSLWGADTQYF. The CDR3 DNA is TGTGCCAGCAGTTTATGGGGGGCAGATACGCAGTATTTT.

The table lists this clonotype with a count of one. The CDR3 nucleotides are TGTGCCAGCAGCTTAACCCTCGTAGGGAGTGCGCAGTTCTTC. Its protein product is CASSLTLVGSAQFF. The V and J genes are TRBV7-8 and TRBJ2-1, with a weak D call TRBD2 (5 bases). The CDR3 is 14 residues long. Trimming took 2 bases from V and 12 from J, leaving 17 bases between them. Germline V gene data show CDR1 as SGHVS and CDR2 as FQNEAQ. Full variable domain (missing parts from reference TRBV7-8 and TRBJ2-1): GAGVSQSPRYKVAKRGQDVALRCDPISGHVSLFWYQQALGQGPEFLTYFQNEAQLDKSGLPSDRFFAERPEGSVSTLKIQRTQQEDSAVYLCASSLTLVGSAQFFGPGTRLTVL.

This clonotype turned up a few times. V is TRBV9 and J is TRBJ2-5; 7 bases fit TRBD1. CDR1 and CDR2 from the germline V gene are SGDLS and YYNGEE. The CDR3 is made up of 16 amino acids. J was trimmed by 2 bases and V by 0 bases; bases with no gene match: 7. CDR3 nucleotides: TGTGCCAGCAGCGTAGATCCCGGGACAGTGCAAGAGACCCAGTACTTC. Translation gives CASSVDPGTVQETQYF.

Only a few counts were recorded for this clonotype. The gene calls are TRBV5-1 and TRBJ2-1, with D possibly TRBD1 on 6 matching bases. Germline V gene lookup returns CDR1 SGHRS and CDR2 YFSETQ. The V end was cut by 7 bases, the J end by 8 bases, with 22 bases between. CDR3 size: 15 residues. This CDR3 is CASASTGSRKDEQFF. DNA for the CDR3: TGCGCCAGCGCTTCGACAGGTAGTCGGAAGGATGAGCAGTTCTTC.

CDR3 sequence: CASSSLGTGDPSSYNEQFF. The CDR3 nucleotides read TGTGCCAGCAGCTCACTCGGGACAGGGGACCCGAGCTCCTACAATGAGCAGTTCTTC. The chain combines TRBV7-6 with TRBJ2-1, with 10 bases fitting TRBD1. The CDR3 covers 19 residues. Germline V gene sequence: CDR1 SGHVS, CDR2 FNYEAQ. V gave up 4 bases and J gave up 0 bases; unmatched junction bases: 12.